The clone carrying this T cell receptor beta chain appeared many times. These data belong to a study of patients and donors after allogeneic stem cell transplantation. This CDR3 has 15 amino acids. V shed 4 bases and J shed 2 bases, with 15 bases lying between them. CDR1 is MNHEY, CDR2 SMNVEV, per germline (reference sequence). In TCRdb, the RT-PCR reads were re-called with MiXCR into one record per CDR3 protein. The data contain around 17,000 distinct CDR3 sequences, roughly 27% of them singletons. Source material: blood, either unsorted or a sorted T cell fraction (not recorded which). The origin of this receptor is a human donor who was either an allogeneic HSCT recipient or a stem cell or donor lymphocyte infusion donor (not recorded which). It is not recorded whose cells these are; they may come from a transplant donor. The gene calls are TRBV27 and TRBJ2-7, with D uncertain. As DNA, the CDR3 is TGTGCCAGCAGTTCACCGTTTGCGGAAACCTACGAGCAGTACTTC. Its protein is CASSSPFAETYEQYF.